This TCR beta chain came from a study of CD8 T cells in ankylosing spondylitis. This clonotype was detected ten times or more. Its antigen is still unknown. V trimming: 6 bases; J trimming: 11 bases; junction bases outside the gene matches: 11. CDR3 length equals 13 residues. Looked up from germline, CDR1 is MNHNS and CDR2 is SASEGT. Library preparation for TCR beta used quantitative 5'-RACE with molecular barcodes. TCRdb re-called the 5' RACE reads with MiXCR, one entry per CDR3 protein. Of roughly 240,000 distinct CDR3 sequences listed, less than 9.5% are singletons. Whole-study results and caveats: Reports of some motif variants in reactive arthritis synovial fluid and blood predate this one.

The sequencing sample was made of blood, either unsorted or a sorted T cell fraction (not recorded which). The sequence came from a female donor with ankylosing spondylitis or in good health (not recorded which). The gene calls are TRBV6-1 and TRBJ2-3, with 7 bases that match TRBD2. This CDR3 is CASRLERGSEQYF. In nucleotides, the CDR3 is TGTGCCAGCAGGCTAGAGCGGGGCTCTGAGCAGTATTTT.